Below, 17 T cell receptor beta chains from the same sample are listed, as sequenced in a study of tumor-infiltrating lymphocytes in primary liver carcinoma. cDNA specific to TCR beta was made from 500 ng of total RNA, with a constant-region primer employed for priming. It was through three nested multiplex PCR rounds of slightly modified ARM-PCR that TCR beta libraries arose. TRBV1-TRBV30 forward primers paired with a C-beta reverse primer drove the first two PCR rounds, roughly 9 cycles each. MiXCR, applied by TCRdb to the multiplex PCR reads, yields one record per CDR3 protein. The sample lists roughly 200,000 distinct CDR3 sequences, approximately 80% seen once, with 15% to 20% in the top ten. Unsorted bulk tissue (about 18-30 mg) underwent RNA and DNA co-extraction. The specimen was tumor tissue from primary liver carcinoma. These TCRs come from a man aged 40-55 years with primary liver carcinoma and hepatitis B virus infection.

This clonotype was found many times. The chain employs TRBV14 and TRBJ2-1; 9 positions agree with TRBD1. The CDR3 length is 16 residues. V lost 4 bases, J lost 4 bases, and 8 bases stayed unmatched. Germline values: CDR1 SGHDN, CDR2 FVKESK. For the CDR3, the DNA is TGTGCCAGCAGCCCGGACAGGGGTCAGTTTTACAATGAGCAGTTCTTC. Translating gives CASSPDRGQFYNEQFF.

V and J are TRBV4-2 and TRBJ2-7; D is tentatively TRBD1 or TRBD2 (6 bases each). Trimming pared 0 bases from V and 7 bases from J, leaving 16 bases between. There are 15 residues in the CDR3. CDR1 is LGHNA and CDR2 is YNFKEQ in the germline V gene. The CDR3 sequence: CASSQDSRRDKEQYF. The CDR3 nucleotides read TGTGCCAGCAGCCAAGATAGCAGGAGGGACAAGGAGCAGTACTTC.

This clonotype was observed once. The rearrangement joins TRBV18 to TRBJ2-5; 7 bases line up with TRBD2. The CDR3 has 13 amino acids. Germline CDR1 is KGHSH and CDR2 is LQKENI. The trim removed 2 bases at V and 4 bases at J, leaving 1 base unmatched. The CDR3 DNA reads TGTGCCAGCTCACCAATAGCGGGAGAGACCCAGTACTTC. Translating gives CASSPIAGETQYF.

CDR3 amino acids: CASRRKGCYEQYF. The CDR3 bases are TGTGCCAGCAGGAGGAAGGGATGCTACGAGCAGTACTTC. This rearrangement joins TRBV11-1 to TRBJ2-7; unclear D gene. This CDR3 comprises 13 residues. CDR1 and CDR2 (germline): SGHAT, FQDESV (reference sequence). The ends were cut back, 6 bases at V and 3 bases at J, with 12 bases in the middle.

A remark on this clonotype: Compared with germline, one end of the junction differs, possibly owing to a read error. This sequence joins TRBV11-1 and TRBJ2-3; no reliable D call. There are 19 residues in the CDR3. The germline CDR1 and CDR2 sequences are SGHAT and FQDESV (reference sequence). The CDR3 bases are TGTGCCAGGAGCTCTGGGGTAAGCTCTGTTGGATCCCGCACAGATACACAGTATTTT. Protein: CARSSGVSSVGSRTDTQYF.

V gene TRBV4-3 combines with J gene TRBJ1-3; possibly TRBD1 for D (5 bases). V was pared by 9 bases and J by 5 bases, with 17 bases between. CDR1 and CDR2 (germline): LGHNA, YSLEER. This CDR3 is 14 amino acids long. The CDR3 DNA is TGCGCCAGGATCCAAGAGGGGTATAGAAACACCATATATTTT. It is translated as CARIQEGYRNTIYF.

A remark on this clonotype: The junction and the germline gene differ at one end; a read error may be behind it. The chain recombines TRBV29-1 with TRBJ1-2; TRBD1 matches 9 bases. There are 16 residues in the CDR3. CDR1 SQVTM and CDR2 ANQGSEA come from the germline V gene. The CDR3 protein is CCVEKSQRDRDYGYTF. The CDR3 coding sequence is TGTTGCGTTGAAAAAAGTCAGAGGGACAGGGACTATGGCTACACCTTC.

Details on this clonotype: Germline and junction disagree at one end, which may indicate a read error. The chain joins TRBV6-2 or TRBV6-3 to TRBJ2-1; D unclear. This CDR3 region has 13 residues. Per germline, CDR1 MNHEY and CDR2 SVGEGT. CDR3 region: CACSYSYRNGQFF. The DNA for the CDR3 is TGTGCCTGCAGTTACTCGTATAGGAATGGGCAGTTCTTC.

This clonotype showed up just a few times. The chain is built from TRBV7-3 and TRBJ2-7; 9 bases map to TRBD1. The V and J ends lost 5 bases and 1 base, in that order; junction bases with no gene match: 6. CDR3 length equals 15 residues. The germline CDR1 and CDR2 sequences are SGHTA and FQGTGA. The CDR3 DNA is TGTGCCAGCAGCCCGCAGACAGGGGGGTCCTACGAGCAGTACTTC. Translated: CASSPQTGGSYEQYF.

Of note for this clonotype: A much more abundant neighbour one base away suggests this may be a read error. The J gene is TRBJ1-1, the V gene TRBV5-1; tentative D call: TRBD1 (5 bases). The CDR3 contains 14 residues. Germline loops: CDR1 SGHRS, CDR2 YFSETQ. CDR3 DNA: TGCACCAGCAGCCTTCGGTGGGGGGAATCTGAAGCTTTCTTT. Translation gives CTSSLRWGESEAFF.

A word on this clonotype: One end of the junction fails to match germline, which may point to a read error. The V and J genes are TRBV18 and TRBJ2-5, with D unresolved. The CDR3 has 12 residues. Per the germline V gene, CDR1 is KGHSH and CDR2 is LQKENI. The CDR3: CASSSIKETQDF. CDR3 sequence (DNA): TGTGCCAGCTCGTCGATAAAAGAGACCCAGGACTTC.

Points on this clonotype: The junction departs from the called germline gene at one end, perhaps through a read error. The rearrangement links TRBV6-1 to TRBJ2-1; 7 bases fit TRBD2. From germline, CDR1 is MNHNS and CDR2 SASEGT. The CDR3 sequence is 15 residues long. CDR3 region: CVSRTRGIINNEQFF. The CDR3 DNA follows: TGTGTCAGCAGGACTAGAGGCATCATTAACAATGAGCAGTTCTTC.

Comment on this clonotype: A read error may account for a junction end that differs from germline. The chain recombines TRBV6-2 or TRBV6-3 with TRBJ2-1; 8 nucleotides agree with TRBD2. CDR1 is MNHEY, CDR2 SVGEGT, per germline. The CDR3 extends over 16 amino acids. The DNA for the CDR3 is TGTGCCAGCAGACCCAGCACTAGCGGAAGGACCAATGAGCGGTTCTTC. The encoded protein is CASRPSTSGRTNERFF.

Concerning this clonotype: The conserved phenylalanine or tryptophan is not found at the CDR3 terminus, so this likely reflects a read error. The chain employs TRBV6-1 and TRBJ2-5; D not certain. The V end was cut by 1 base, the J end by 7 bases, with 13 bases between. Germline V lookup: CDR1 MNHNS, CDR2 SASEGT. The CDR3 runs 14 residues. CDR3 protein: CASSEGGSRGTQYI. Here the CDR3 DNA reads TGTGCCAGCAGTGAAGGAGGTAGCCGAGGGACCCAGTACATC.

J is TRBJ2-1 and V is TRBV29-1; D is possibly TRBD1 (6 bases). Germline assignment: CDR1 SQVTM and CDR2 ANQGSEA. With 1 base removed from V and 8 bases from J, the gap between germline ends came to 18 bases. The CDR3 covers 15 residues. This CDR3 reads CSVEGKQGLDHEQFF. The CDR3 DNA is TGCAGCGTTGAAGGGAAGCAGGGGCTTGACCATGAGCAGTTCTTC.

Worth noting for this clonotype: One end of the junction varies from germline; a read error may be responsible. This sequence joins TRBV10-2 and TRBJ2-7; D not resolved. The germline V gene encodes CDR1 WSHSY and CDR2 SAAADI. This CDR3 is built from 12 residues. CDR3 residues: CASSVAVGERYF. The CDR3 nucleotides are TGCGCCAGTAGTGTCGCGGTGGGTGAGCGGTACTTC.

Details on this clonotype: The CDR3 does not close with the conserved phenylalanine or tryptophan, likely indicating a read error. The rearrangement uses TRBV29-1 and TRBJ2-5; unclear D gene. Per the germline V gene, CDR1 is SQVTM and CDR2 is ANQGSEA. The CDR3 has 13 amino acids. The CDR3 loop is CSIEDSVRETQYS. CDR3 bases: TGCAGCATTGAAGATTCTGTTCGGGAGACCCAGTACTCC.